Each of the 15 T cell receptor beta chains below was sequenced from the same sample in a study of T-cell reconstitution after alpha-beta-depleted transplantation in children (TCRdb year 2016). The intended sense of this specimen's treatment or condition label: allogeneic hematopoietic cell transplantation with graft depleted of TCRalphabeta T cells and CD19 B cells. The library was obtained by PCR. Sequenced on an Illumina HiSeq 2500. To normalize quantification of the TCRbeta repertoire, the TCR libraries were built with molecular barcoding that relied on unique molecular identifiers. The public reads were quality trimmed at Q25 with fastp and then assembled into clones with MiXCR by TCRdb, keeping productive beta chains. Every entry covers one CDR3 protein and lists the most common genes and DNA from its rows. The sample table records roughly 570,000 distinct CDR3 sequences; 27% of these occur just once. The ten largest clones take up 36% of the sample.

The material sequenced was PBMCs, taken before TCRalphabeta/CD19-depleted stem cell transplant. Receptors were obtained from a boy younger than two with Wiskott-Aldrich syndrome, due to receive a stem cell transplant.

This clonotype has only a few counts. The V gene is TRBV7-3, the J gene TRBJ2-7; TRBD2 matches at 8 bases. Trimming took 1 base from V and 6 from J; bases not matched to a gene: 5. The CDR3 extends over 14 amino acids. Germline V CDR1 and CDR2: SGHTA, FQGTGA. The CDR3 is CASSLNSGTLEQYF. CDR3 bases: TGTGCCAGCAGCTTAAATAGCGGGACTCTCGAGCAGTACTTC.

This clonotype has just a few counts. The rearrangement joins TRBV14 to TRBJ2-1; a weak D match, TRBD2 (6 bases). The CDR3 has 16 amino acids. CDR1 is SGHDN and CDR2 is FVKESK in the germline V gene. Trimming took 3 bases from V and 5 from J, leaving 17 bases between them. DNA for the CDR3: TGTGCCAGCAGCCATCTCCGCAGCGCGGGACACAATGAGCAGTTCTTC. Protein product: CASSHLRSAGHNEQFF.

There are a few counts of this clonotype. This chain links TRBV12-3 or TRBV12-4 with TRBJ2-5, with 11 positions matching TRBD2. This CDR3 is built from 16 residues. The V gene end was trimmed by 4 bases and the J gene end by 7 bases; junction bases not matched to a gene: 11. CDR3 residues: CASSSRLAGYRLTQYF. The CDR3 bases are TGTGCCAGCAGTTCCCGACTAGCGGGGTACCGGTTGACCCAGTACTTC.

V is TRBV27 and J is TRBJ2-1; a weak D match, TRBD2 (5 bases). Germline CDR1 reads MNHEY; CDR2 reads SMNVEV (reference sequence). The V and J ends lost 4 bases and 0 bases respectively, with 13 bases between them. This CDR3 is built from 16 residues. This chain's CDR3 is CASSSLQRSSYNEQFF. In DNA form, the CDR3 reads TGTGCCAGCAGTTCACTACAGCGGAGCTCCTACAATGAGCAGTTCTTC.

This clonotype was detected only a few times. The chain links TRBV12-3 or TRBV12-4 to TRBJ2-5; TRBD2 is a possible D gene (6 bases). CDR3 length equals 15 residues. Trimming stripped 3 bases from V and 5 bases from J, with 16 bases between. The CDR3 nucleotides read TGTGCCAGCAGTTTGTTTAGCGGTCCCCAGGAGACCCAGTACTTC. Translated: CASSLFSGPQETQYF.

This clonotype showed up just a few times. This chain connects TRBV12-3 or TRBV12-4 to TRBJ2-3; maybe TRBD2 (6 bases). The CDR3 spans 17 residues. V dropped 3 bases and J dropped 3 bases, with 19 bases sitting between them. The CDR3 here is CASSFGSAFPRTDTQYF. The CDR3, as DNA: TGTGCCAGCAGTTTCGGGAGCGCTTTCCCACGTACAGATACGCAGTATTTT.

The chain uses TRBV20-1 and TRBJ2-1; TRBD2 matches at 8 bases. The CDR3 consists of 15 residues. CDR1 DFQATT and CDR2 SNEGSKA come from the germline V gene (reference sequence). J gave up 3 bases and V 0 bases, and 4 bases lay outside the gene matches. CDR3 protein: CSARDRLAIYNEQFF. CDR3 DNA sequence: TGCAGTGCTAGAGATCGACTAGCGATCTACAATGAGCAGTTCTTC.

The chain couples TRBV7-6 to TRBJ2-1, with TRBD2 identical over 11 bases. Germline trimming cut 3 bases from V and 5 bases from J; bases unmatched to any gene: 6. CDR1 is SGHVS, CDR2 FNYEAQ, per germline. The CDR3 covers 16 residues. Written as DNA, the CDR3 is TGTGCCAGCAGCTTCAGCCGACTAGCGGGACACAATGAGCAGTTCTTC. Amino acid sequence: CASSFSRLAGHNEQFF.

The J gene is TRBJ2-1, the V gene TRBV4-1; 12 bases are shared with TRBD2. With V trimmed by 4 bases and J by 8 bases, 9 bases remained unmatched. CDR3 length: 16 amino acids. The germline CDR1 and CDR2 sequences are MGHRA and YSYEKL. CDR3 nucleotides: TGCGCCAGCAGCCGGGTGACTAGCGGGAGACGCGATGAGCAGTTCTTC. Translation gives CASSRVTSGRRDEQFF.

This chain links TRBV29-1 with TRBJ2-1, with a possible D match to TRBD2 (6 bases). The CDR3 loop spans 17 amino acids. CDR1 is SQVTM and CDR2 is ANQGSEA in the germline V gene. Deletions cut 6 bases from V and 6 bases from J, with 27 bases between. CDR3 amino acids: CSVTGTGTLDGGNEQFF. CDR3 sequence (DNA): TGCAGCGTCACCGGTACCGGGACCCTTGACGGGGGCAATGAGCAGTTCTTC.

Only one count was recorded for this clonotype. V and J are TRBV15 and TRBJ2-2; D not certain. The CDR3 is 15 residues long. Germline V lookup: CDR1 LNHNV, CDR2 YYDKDF (reference sequence). The V end lost 4 bases, the J end lost 7 bases, and 16 bases lay between the germline ends. The CDR3 loop is CATSTLWGSNGELFF. The CDR3 DNA reads as TGTGCCACCAGCACACTGTGGGGAAGTAACGGGGAGCTGTTTTTT.

The CDR3 bases are TGTGCCGTTTCTAGCGGAGGGAACAAGGGGAACACCGGGGAGCTGTTTTTT. Its translation: CAVSSGGNKGNTGELFF. J is TRBJ2-2 and V is TRBV10-3; TRBD2 matches at 7 bases. This CDR3 has 17 amino acids. J was trimmed by 1 base and V by 11 bases; bases with no gene match: 16. CDR1 ENHRY and CDR2 SYGVKD come from the germline V gene.

The CDR3 DNA reads as TGCGCCAGCAGCTCCCCTACGACAGGCCTCTACGAGCAGTACTTC. It is translated as CASSSPTTGLYEQYF. The chain joins TRBV5-1 to TRBJ2-7, with a possible D match to TRBD1 (6 bases). The length of the CDR3 is 15 residues. CDR1 and CDR2 (germline): SGHRS, YFSETQ. Trimming cost V 3 bases and J 3 bases, with 16 bases left between them.

The chain recombines TRBV20-1 with TRBJ2-7; D might be TRBD1 (6 bases). Trimming cost V 3 bases and J 2 bases, with 11 bases left between them. The CDR3 contains 13 residues. CDR1 and CDR2 from the germline V gene are DFQATT and SNEGSKA (reference sequence). Here the CDR3 DNA reads TGCAGTGCTAGCGGCAGGGGAGCCTACGAGCAGTACTTC. Its protein product is CSASGRGAYEQYF.

The chain is built from TRBV21-1 and TRBJ2-2. TRBV21-1 is labeled a pseudogene. This CDR3 spans 14 amino acids. The CDR3 nucleotides are TGTGCCAGCAGCAAAGGGGGTCGCACCGGGGAGCTGTTTTTT. This gives the protein CASSKGGRTGELFF.